A selection of T cell receptor beta chains follows, all from one sample in a study of cytomegalovirus exposure and HLA in healthy donors. Measured with immunoSEQ multiplex PCR; TCRdb has only the in-frame clones, and not every one. The table lists under 70,000 clones, about two thirds of them singletons, with roughly a fifth in the top ten. Material: PBMCs. These receptors were obtained from a woman aged 55-70 years in good health and CMV-seropositive. The CDR3 runs from the conserved cysteine through the conserved F or W. The D gene is left open where the match is weak. Rows give clone size only sometimes, using once, few, many, or a class for an expanded clone.

cdr3_aa cdr3_nt clone_size d_call j_call v_call
CASSPGTDSGNTIYF TGTGCCAGCTCACCGGGGACAGACTCTGGAAACACCATATATTTT . TRBD1 TRBJ1-3 TRBV18
CASSLEFRVEGVREQYF TGCGCCAGCAGCTTGGAGTTCAGGGTAGAAGGGGTTCGGGAGCAGTACTTC . . TRBJ2-7 TRBV5-1
CASSLAQGTANEKLFF TGTGCCAGCAGCTTAGCGCAAGGGACAGCTAATGAAAAACTGTTTTTT . TRBD1 TRBJ1-4 TRBV7-2
CAIRGGSTVETQYF TGTGCCATCAGGGGGGGTTCGACGGTGGAGACCCAGTACTTC . . TRBJ2-5 TRBV10-3
CASSLAGATTDTQYF TGTGCCAGCAGCTTAGCGGGGGCCACCACAGATACGCAGTATTTT . . TRBJ2-3 TRBV7-8
CASSETQTYSGNTIYF TGTGCCAGCAGCGAGACCCAGACATACTCTGGAAACACCATATATTTT . . TRBJ1-3 TRBV9
CASSPAGRGENSPLHF TGTGCCAGCTCACCAGCCGGCAGGGGCGAAAATTCACCCCTCCACTTT . . TRBJ1-6 TRBV18
CSAVSPLQRDEQFF TGCAGCGCCGTTTCCCCCCTACAGCGGGATGAGCAGTTCTTC . . TRBJ2-1 TRBV29-1
CASSETRGTGNTIYF TGTGCCAGCAGTGAAACACGCGGTACTGGAAACACCATATATTTT . . TRBJ1-3 TRBV6-1
CASSLGTGSYEQYF TGTGCCAGCAGCTTAGGGACAGGGAGCTACGAGCAGTACTTC . TRBD1 TRBJ2-7 TRBV11-1
CASSMSQLDEKLFF TGTGCCAGTAGTATGTCGCAACTTGATGAAAAACTGTTTTTT . . TRBJ1-4 TRBV19
CASSLVVRTGDTEAFF TGTGCCAGCAGCTTGGTTGTACGGACAGGGGACACTGAAGCTTTCTTT few TRBD1 TRBJ1-1 TRBV5-6
CASRKGTGGEQWDYEQYF TGTGCCAGTAGGAAGGGGACAGGGGGCGAGCAGTGGGACTACGAGCAGTACTTC . TRBD1 TRBJ2-7 TRBV19
CASSPGGTGANVLTF TGTGCCAGCAGTCCCGGGGGAACTGGGGCCAACGTCCTGACTTTC . . TRBJ2-6 TRBV6-6
CASSPNGGAFGNQPQHF TGTGCCAGCTCACCTAATGGGGGCGCGTTCGGAAATCAGCCCCAGCATTTT . . TRBJ1-5 TRBV18